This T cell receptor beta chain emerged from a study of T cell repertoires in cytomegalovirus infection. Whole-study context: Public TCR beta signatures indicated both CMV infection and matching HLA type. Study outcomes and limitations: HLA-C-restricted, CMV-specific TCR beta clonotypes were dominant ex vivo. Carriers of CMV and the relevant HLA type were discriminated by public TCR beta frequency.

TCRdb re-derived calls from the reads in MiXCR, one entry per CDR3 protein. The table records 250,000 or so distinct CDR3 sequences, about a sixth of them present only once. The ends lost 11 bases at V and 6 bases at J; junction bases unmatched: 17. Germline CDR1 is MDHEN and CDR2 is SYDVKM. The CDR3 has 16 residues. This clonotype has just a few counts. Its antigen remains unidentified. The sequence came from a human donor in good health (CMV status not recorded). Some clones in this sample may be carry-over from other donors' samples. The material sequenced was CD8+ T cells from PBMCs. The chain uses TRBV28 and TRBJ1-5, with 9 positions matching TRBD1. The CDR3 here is CAVAAGAGTGRQPQHF. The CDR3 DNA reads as TGTGCCGTCGCCGCGGGTGCCGGGACAGGGCGTCAGCCCCAGCATTTT.